A selection of T cell receptor beta chains follows, all from one sample in a study of siplizumab effects on memory and regulatory T cells. The data were produced by immunoSEQ multiplex PCR, yet TCRdb's version contains in-frame clones alone and is incomplete. The sample gives approximately 100,000 clones, 92% of which show up once; roughly 0.78% is in the top ten. Sequencing used Tregs sorted from blood. The receptors shown here come from a human donor in good health. CDR3s include the opening cysteine and the closing phenylalanine or tryptophan. A D gene is named only where the DNA matches it firmly. Clone size is given for some rows only: seen once, a few or many times, or a class if the clone is expanded.

length	J	V	size	D	DNA	CDR3
15	TRBJ2-2	TRBV18	-	-	TGTGCCAGCTCCCCTATGGGGACGAACACCGGGGAGCTGTTTTTT	CASSPMGTNTGELFF
13	TRBJ2-7	TRBV7-9	-	-	TGTGCCAGCAGCTTTGCCGGGGCCTACGAGCAGTACTTC	CASSFAGAYEQYF
16	TRBJ2-3	TRBV6-4	-	-	TGTGCCAGCATAACGGAACGGGAGCCCAGCACAGATACGCAGTATTTT	CASITEREPSTDTQYF
14	TRBJ2-5	TRBV9	-	-	TGTGCCAGCAGCGTAGGAAACAGGGAAGAGACCCAGTACTTC	CASSVGNREETQYF
15	TRBJ2-2	TRBV5-1	-	TRBD2	TGCGCCAGCGGAATCCTAGCGGGAGACACCGGGGAGCTGTTTTTT	CASGILAGDTGELFF
15	TRBJ2-1	TRBV7-3	-	TRBD2	TGTGCCAGCAGCGTCACTAGCGGGAGCTTAAATGAGCAGTTCTTC	CASSVTSGSLNEQFF
16	TRBJ1-1	TRBV19	-	-	TGTGCCAGTAGTATAGATGGCGGACACCCGAACACTGAAGCTTTCTTT	CASSIDGGHPNTEAFF
12	TRBJ2-7	TRBV28	-	-	TGTGCCAGCAGTTTAACGGGGTACGAGCAGTACTTC	CASSLTGYEQYF
18	TRBJ2-6	TRBV14	-	TRBD1	TGTGCCAGCAGCATACGCGACAGGGGGCGCGCTGGGGCCAACGTCCTGACTTTC	CASSIRDRGRAGANVLTF
17	TRBJ2-3	TRBV4-2	-	TRBD2	TGTGCCAGCAGCCAAGACGGACGGGAGGGGAGCACAGATACGCAGTATTTT	CASSQDGREGSTDTQYF
13	TRBJ2-7	TRBV11-2	-	TRBD1	TGTGCCAGCAGCCGGGACAGCTCCTACGAGCAGTACTTC	CASSRDSSYEQYF
14	TRBJ2-2	TRBV9	-	-	TGTGCCAGCAGCCCGCGCGGATACACCGGGGAGCTGTTTTTT	CASSPRGYTGELFF
16	TRBJ2-5	TRBV9	-	-	TGTGCCAGCAGCTCCGGCAGTGGTAGCACTTGGGAGACCCAGTACTTC	CASSSGSGSTWETQYF
15	TRBJ2-6	TRBV6-1	-	-	TGTGCCAGCAGTGGTTTTAGCTCTGGGGCCAACGTCCTGACTTTC	CASSGFSSGANVLTF
16	TRBJ2-5	TRBV9	-	TRBD2	TGTGCCAGCAGCGTAGGGGCTAGCGGGAGGGAGGAGACCCAGTACTTC	CASSVGASGREETQYF
15	TRBJ2-5	TRBV19	-	-	TGTGCCAGTAGTATAGACAGGGTCGCGGGTGGGACCCAGTACTTC	CASSIDRVAGGTQYF
13	TRBJ1-5	TRBV2	-	-	TGTGCCAGCAGTGAGAGTCATAATCAGCCCCAGCATTTT	CASSESHNQPQHF
11	TRBJ1-1	TRBV5-1	-	-	TGCGCGTCACAGAGGGGTACTGAAGCTTTCTTT	CASQRGTEAFF
16	TRBJ2-1	TRBV11-3	few	TRBD2	TGTGCCAGCAGCTCACAGGGACTAGCGGGTCACAATGAGCAGTTCTTC	CASSSQGLAGHNEQFF
15	TRBJ2-2	TRBV9	once	TRBD2	TGTGCCAGCAGCGTAGGGCGGGAGGGCGCCGGGGAGCTGTTTTTT	CASSVGREGAGELFF
21	TRBJ2-6	TRBV5-1	-	TRBD1	TGCGCCAGCAGCTTAACAATTATCCGGGACAGGGTCCGATCTGGGGCCAACGTCCTGACTTTC	CASSLTIIRDRVRSGANVLTF
13	TRBJ2-1	TRBV11-2	once	-	TGTGCCAGCAGTCGCTTTCCGGGAAATGAGCAGTTCTTC	CASSRFPGNEQFF
13	TRBJ2-7	TRBV27	-	TRBD1	TGTGCCAGCAGTTGGGACAGGGGTTACGAGCAGTACTTC	CASSWDRGYEQYF
13	TRBJ1-6	TRBV18	-	TRBD1	TGTGCCAGCTCACCAGAGGGGGCTTCACCCCTCCACTTT	CASSPEGASPLHF
19	TRBJ2-3	TRBV14	-	-	TGTGCCAGCAGCCAACAGAGACGTCGCCCCTCGCCTAGCACAGATACGCAGTATTTT	CASSQQRRRPSPSTDTQYF
14	TRBJ1-3	TRBV19	-	TRBD1	TGTGCCAGTAGGGACAGGGGCTCTGGAAACACCATATATTTT	CASRDRGSGNTIYF
11	TRBJ2-3	TRBV6-6	-	-	TGTGCCAGCAGTCCGCAAGATACGCAGTATTTT	CASSPQDTQYF
14	TRBJ2-7	TRBV28	-	TRBD1	TGTGCCAGCAGCTCCCGGACAGGGTCCCACGAGCAGTACTTC	CASSSRTGSHEQYF
14	TRBJ1-4	TRBV19	-	-	TGTGCCAGTAGCGGACAAGCAACTAATGAAAAACTGTTTTTT	CASSGQATNEKLFF
14	TRBJ1-1	TRBV27	-	-	TGTGCCAGCAGTTTGGTTGGCGGATACACTGAAGCTTTCTTT	CASSLVGGYTEAFF
13	TRBJ1-5	TRBV5-8	-	-	TGTGCCAGCAGCCTACTGAGGAATCAGCCCCAGCATTTT	CASSLLRNQPQHF
14	TRBJ2-7	TRBV7-3	-	TRBD1	TGTGCCAGCAGCCTCGCAGGGGGACGGTACGAGCAGTACTTC	CASSLAGGRYEQYF
15	TRBJ2-1	TRBV5-6	-	-	TGTGCCAGCAGCCCAGGGATTGGCTCCTACAATGAGCAGTTCTTC	CASSPGIGSYNEQFF
16	TRBJ2-3	TRBV10-3	once	TRBD2	TGTGCCATCAGTCACCTACTAGCGGAAAGCACAGATACGCAGTATTTT	CAISHLLAESTDTQYF
12	TRBJ1-2	TRBV6-1	-	-	TGTGCCAGCAGTACTACTAACTATGGCTACACCTTC	CASSTTNYGYTF
14	TRBJ1-2	TRBV2	-	-	TGTGCCAGCAGAGACGTTCGCAGGGGTCATGGCTACACCTTC	CASRDVRRGHGYTF
15	TRBJ2-7	TRBV7-2	once	TRBD1	TGTGCCAGCAGCGTGGGGACAGGGGGCTTTGACGAGCAGTACTTC	CASSVGTGGFDEQYF
15	TRBJ1-1	TRBV5-1	-	-	TGCGCCAGCAGCTCGGCGGCGACCGGTGGAACTGAAGCTTTCTTT	CASSSAATGGTEAFF
15	TRBJ2-1	TRBV2	-	-	TGTGCCAGCACCTTGACAGCCGCAACCTACAATGAGCAGTTCTTC	CASTLTAATYNEQFF
19	TRBJ1-5	TRBV4-1	once	-	TGCGCCAGCAGCCAAGACGCGACCGGTGCCACTGATAGCAATCAGCCCCAGCATTTT	CASSQDATGATDSNQPQHF
16	TRBJ2-5	TRBV18	-	TRBD2	TGTGCCAGCTCACCACCGGCTAGCGGGAGGCAGGAGACCCAGTACTTC	CASSPPASGRQETQYF
15	TRBJ1-5	TRBV6-5	-	TRBD1	TGTGCCAGCAGTTTTGGGGGACAGGGGAATCAGCCCCAGCATTTT	CASSFGGQGNQPQHF
17	TRBJ2-5	TRBV4-2	-	-	TGTGCCAGCAGCCAAGATTGGGCCCAGAGGGGGCAAGAGACCCAGTACTTC	CASSQDWAQRGQETQYF
16	TRBJ2-3	TRBV10-3	-	TRBD2	TGTGCCATCAGTGAAAGAGCTAGCGGGGGCACGCAGGCGCAGTATTTT	CAISERASGGTQAQYF
12	TRBJ1-1	TRBV5-1	-	-	TGCGCCAGCAGGGCCGTGAACACTGAAGCTTTCTTT	CASRAVNTEAFF
16	TRBJ2-5	TRBV5-1	-	TRBD2	TGCGCCAGCAGCTTGGGGGGACTAGCGGGAGCGAGGGAGCAGTACTTC	CASSLGGLAGAREQYF
17	TRBJ2-1	TRBV10-3	-	TRBD2	TGTGCCATCAGTGAGTCGAAGGGACTAGCGGGAGTCAATGAGCAGTTCTTC	CAISESKGLAGVNEQFF
12	TRBJ2-1	TRBV5-1	-	-	TGCGCCAGCAGCTTGGAAGGTAATGAGCAGTTCTTC	CASSLEGNEQFF
13	TRBJ1-2	TRBV7-9	-	-	TGTGCCAGCAGCCTTTCTGGCAGCTATGGCTACACCTTC	CASSLSGSYGYTF
14	TRBJ2-7	TRBV28	-	TRBD1	TGTGCCAGCTCCCTGGGACAGGCGTTCAGCGAGCAGTACTTC	CASSLGQAFSEQYF
14	TRBJ2-3	TRBV7-3	-	-	TGTGCCAGCAGCAAGTACACTAGCACAGATACGCAGTATTTT	CASSKYTSTDTQYF
13	TRBJ2-2	TRBV29-1	-	-	TGCAGCGTTGACGGGCGAGCCACCGGGGAGCTGTTTTTT	CSVDGRATGELFF
14	TRBJ2-1	TRBV7-9	-	-	TGTGCCCTTCGGGGGGACAGCCAATACAATGAGCAGTTCTTC	CALRGDSQYNEQFF
13	TRBJ2-7	TRBV4-2	-	-	TGTGCCAGCAGCCATATAGGTTCTAGGGAGCAGTACTTC	CASSHIGSREQYF
13	TRBJ1-5	TRBV2	-	-	TGTGCCAGCAGAGGGGGTATCAATCAGCCCCAGCATTTT	CASRGGINQPQHF